These T cell receptor beta chains were read from a single sample in a study of beta chain features in type 1 diabetes. TCRdb keeps only in-frame clones here, not all; method: immunoSEQ multiplex PCR. Of about 260,000 clones listed, roughly 70% were seen once; the top ten hold 0.053%. The sample consisted of naive CD4+ T cells from blood. These receptors originate from a man aged 25-45 years in good health. The CDR3 runs from the conserved cysteine through the conserved F or W. The D gene is left open where the match is weak. Size tells how often a clone was seen (once, few, many) or the class of an expanded clone, and some rows leave it out.

clone_size j_call v_call d_call cdr3_nt cdr3_aa
. TRBJ2-7 TRBV11-2 . TGTGCCAGCAGCTTAGAGCTAGCCCGCTACGAGCAGTACTTC CASSLELARYEQYF
. TRBJ1-2 TRBV29-1 . TGCAGCGTTGGCAAGGGAGCTAACTATGGCTACACCTTC CSVGKGANYGYTF
. TRBJ2-1 TRBV7-9 TRBD1 TGTGCCAGCAGCACAAAGGGGGCCCTAGGCTACAATGAGCAGTTCTTC CASSTKGALGYNEQFF
few TRBJ1-1 TRBV7-9 . TGTGCCAGCAGCTTTGACATCTCGAACACTGAAGCTTTCTTT CASSFDISNTEAFF
. TRBJ1-5 TRBV18 . TGTGCCAGCTCACGAGACATCGCCAAAGAGGGCAATCAGCCCCAGCATTTT CASSRDIAKEGNQPQHF
. TRBJ1-2 TRBV7-2 . TGTGCCAGCAGCCCAAGGGCAGGGTTGGACTATGGCTACACCTTC CASSPRAGLDYGYTF
few TRBJ2-3 TRBV2 . TGTGCCAGCAGTGGGCCAGCGGGCATCACAGATACGCAGTATTTT CASSGPAGITDTQYF
. TRBJ2-1 TRBV30 . TGTGCCTGGTCCCTTACTACAAATGAGCAGTTCTTC CAWSLTTNEQFF
few TRBJ2-7 TRBV10-2 . TGCGCCAGCCGACAGGCTTTCTACGAGCAGTACTTC CASRQAFYEQYF
. TRBJ2-5 TRBV5-1 . TGCGCCAGCAGCCCAGGGGAGACCCAGTACTTC CASSPGETQYF
few TRBJ1-5 TRBV30 . TGTGCCTGGAGTGTAGGGTGGAATCAGCCCCAGCATTTT CAWSVGWNQPQHF
. TRBJ2-2 TRBV7-9 . TGTGCCAGCCCAGGCCGGGACGGGGACACCGGGGAGCTGTTTTTT CASPGRDGDTGELFF
few TRBJ2-6 TRBV29-1 . TGCAGCGTTGTGGACGGAAGCTCTGGGGCCAACGTCCTGACTTTC CSVVDGSSGANVLTF
few TRBJ1-1 TRBV30 . TGTGCCTGGAGCGCAGTGTTGGCGAACACTGAAGCTTTCTTT CAWSAVLANTEAFF
. TRBJ1-2 TRBV13 . TGTGCCAGCAGCACCGGACAGCCACTTTATGGCTACACCTTC CASSTGQPLYGYTF
once TRBJ2-7 TRBV25-1 . TGTGCCAGCAGTGAGGGCGGGAAGAGCTCCTACGAGCAGTACTTC CASSEGGKSSYEQYF
. TRBJ2-7 TRBV30 . TGTGCCTGGAGTGTTTCAGGGGCTAACGAGCAGTACTTC CAWSVSGANEQYF
. TRBJ2-3 TRBV6-1 . TGTGCCAGCAGTGAAATGTATACGCAGTATTTT CASSEMYTQYF
. TRBJ2-7 TRBV30 . TGTGCCTGGAGCCCCAGGAACTACGAGCAGTACTTC CAWSPRNYEQYF
once TRBJ2-7 TRBV6-6 TRBD1 TGTGCCAGCATCGAAAGACAGGGGCCCTCCTACGAGCAGTACTTC CASIERQGPSYEQYF
. TRBJ2-4 TRBV5-1 TRBD1 TGCGCCAGCAGCTTGGCCTCGACAGGGGTCAAAAACATTCAGTACTTC CASSLASTGVKNIQYF
. TRBJ1-1 TRBV30 . TGTGCCTGGAGTGGGGGACGGTCGAACACTGAAGCTTTCTTT CAWSGGRSNTEAFF
. TRBJ1-1 TRBV7-9 . TGTGCCAGCAGCTCGGTAGGGGCGACTGAAGCTTTCTTT CASSSVGATEAFF
few TRBJ2-5 TRBV4-3 TRBD2 TGCGCCAGCAGCCAAGATGGTGCGGGAGGATGGGAGACCCAGTACTTC CASSQDGAGGWETQYF
. TRBJ2-1 TRBV9 . TGTGCCAGCAGCGATGCTTTGGGGTCCTACAATGAGCAGTTCTTC CASSDALGSYNEQFF
. TRBJ2-1 TRBV11-2 TRBD1 TGTGCCAGCAGCTTAGGAGACAGGGGTTATGAGCAGTTCTTC CASSLGDRGYEQFF
. TRBJ2-1 TRBV30 . TGTGCCTGGAGTGTACGACGGGGGAGTGAGCAGTTCTTC CAWSVRRGSEQFF
. TRBJ2-3 TRBV29-1 TRBD1 TGCAGCGTTGAGACAGGGCGATTACGGTATACGCAGTATTTT CSVETGRLRYTQYF
. TRBJ1-1 TRBV29-1 TRBD1 TGCAGCGTTGAAGTCAGGGGGGGCGGCACTGAAGCTTTCTTT CSVEVRGGGTEAFF
. TRBJ1-1 TRBV30 . TGTGCCTGGAGTCCGAGAGGAGGAAACACTGAAGCTTTCTTT CAWSPRGGNTEAFF
. TRBJ2-5 TRBV25-1 . TGTGCCAGCAGTCGGGGAGAGACCCAGTACTTC CASSRGETQYF
few TRBJ2-1 TRBV28 . TGTGCCAGCACCCCCGGTGGAGAGGGGAACAATGAGCAGTTCTTC CASTPGGEGNNEQFF
. TRBJ2-1 TRBV10-3 TRBD2 TGTGCCATCAGTTCCACGGGAGGGAACAATGAGCAGTTCTTC CAISSTGGNNEQFF
. TRBJ1-5 TRBV6-5 . TGTGCCAGCAGTGACGGGCGGAGTGGGGGGCCCCAGCATTTT CASSDGRSGGPQHF
once TRBJ1-6 TRBV7-9 . TGTGCCAGCAGCTTGGGGCAGGGAGGAACCAATAATTCACCCCTCCACTTT CASSLGQGGTNNSPLHF
few TRBJ2-2 TRBV29-1 . TGCAGCGCCGGGACACCAAACACCGGGGAGCTGTTTTTT CSAGTPNTGELFF
. TRBJ2-1 TRBV2 TRBD2 TGTGCCAGCAGGGGACTAGCGGGCCGATACAATGAGCAGTTCTTC CASRGLAGRYNEQFF
once TRBJ1-1 TRBV9 . TGTGCCAGCAGCGTAGAATACAGGGACACTGAAGCTTTCTTT CASSVEYRDTEAFF
. TRBJ1-6 TRBV5-1 TRBD1 TGCGCCAGCAGCCCCCGGACAGGGGATAATTCACCCCTCCACTTT CASSPRTGDNSPLHF
. TRBJ2-1 TRBV29-1 . TGCAGCGTTTCGACGGGACCCAGGTTAAGGTACAATGAGCAGTTCTTC CSVSTGPRLRYNEQFF
. TRBJ2-1 TRBV29-1 . TGCAGCGTAGCAAAGGGGGGTAGTACCTACAATGAGCAGTTCTTC CSVAKGGSTYNEQFF
. TRBJ2-7 TRBV20-1 . TGCAGTGCTAGAGACACCTACGAGCAGTACTTC CSARDTYEQYF
. TRBJ1-4 TRBV30 . TGTGCCTGGAGACAGGCCAATAATGAAAAACTGTTTTTT CAWRQANNEKLFF
. TRBJ2-3 TRBV5-4 TRBD1 TGTGCCAGCAGCTTCCGACAGGGCCCTGATACGCAGTATTTT CASSFRQGPDTQYF
once TRBJ2-1 TRBV7-9 TRBD2 TGTGCCAGCAGCCCCCGGGGGGGCATCACCTACAATGAGCAGTTCTTC CASSPRGGITYNEQFF
. TRBJ1-5 TRBV15 . TGTGCCACCAGTAAAGCAGAGAAAAATCAGCCCCAGCATTTT CATSKAEKNQPQHF